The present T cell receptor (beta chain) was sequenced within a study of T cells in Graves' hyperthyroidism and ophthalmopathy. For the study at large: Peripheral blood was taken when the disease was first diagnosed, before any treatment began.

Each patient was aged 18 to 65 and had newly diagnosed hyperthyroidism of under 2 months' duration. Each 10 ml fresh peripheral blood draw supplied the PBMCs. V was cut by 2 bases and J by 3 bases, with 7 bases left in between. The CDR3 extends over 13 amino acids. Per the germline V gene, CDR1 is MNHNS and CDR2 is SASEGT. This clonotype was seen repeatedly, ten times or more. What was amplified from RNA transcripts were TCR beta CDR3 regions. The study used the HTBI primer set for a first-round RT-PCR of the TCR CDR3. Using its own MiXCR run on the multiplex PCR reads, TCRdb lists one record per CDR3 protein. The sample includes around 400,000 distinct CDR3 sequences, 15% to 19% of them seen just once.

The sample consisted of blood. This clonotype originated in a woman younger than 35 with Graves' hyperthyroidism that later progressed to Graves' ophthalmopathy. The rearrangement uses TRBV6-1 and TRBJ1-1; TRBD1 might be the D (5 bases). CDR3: CASSEQGYTEAFF. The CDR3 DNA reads TGTGCCAGCAGTGAACAGGGTTACACTGAAGCTTTCTTT.